This entry features one T cell receptor (beta chain) sequence. As yet, its antigen is unknown. This sample was included in a study of vaccination effects on CD4 cells after COVID-19. Within the ViraFEST assay, antigen-specific CD4+ T cells underwent expansion with viral peptide pools prior to sequencing. Investigators separated out CD4+ T cells once 10 days of culture had passed. TCRdb keeps only in-frame clones here, not all; method: immunoSEQ multiplex PCR. Of just over 20,000 clones listed, around 70% are singletons. Germline CDR1 is LNHDA and CDR2 is SQIVND (reference sequence). Deletions cut 10 bases from V and 4 bases from J, with 16 bases between. CDR3 length equals 13 residues.

The clonotype was recovered from a human donor who received a COVID-19 vaccine. The gene calls are TRBV19 and TRBJ1-1; D is unresolved. Sequencing was performed on CD4+ T cells from PBMCs cultured with HCoV-229E spike peptides, taken before COVID-19 vaccination. This CDR3 reads CATKLGSPTEAFF. CDR3 coding DNA: TGTGCCACGAAACTAGGAAGTCCCACTGAAGCTTTCTTT. The full variable domain, completed using reference TRBV19 and TRBJ1-1, is DGGITQSPKYLFRKEGQNVTLSCEQNLNHDAMYWYRQDPGQGLRLIYYSQIVNDFQKGDIAEGYSVSREKKESFPLTVTSAQKNPTAFYLCATKLGSPTEAFFGQGTRLTVV.